This entry lists 4 T cell receptor beta chains sequenced from one sample in a study of OX40 agonist ivuxolimab in advanced cancers. Profiled with immunoSEQ multiplex PCR; TCRdb holds only in-frame clones, not every one. The table lists 60,000 to 100,000 clones, around 87% of them singletons. The material sequenced was CD4+ or CD8+ T cells sorted from blood, taken in a trial of the OX40 agonist ivuxolimab. The receptors shown here come from an adult with an advanced solid tumor such as melanoma, head and neck, liver or kidney cancer.

The genes are TRBV5-1 and TRBJ1-1; no firm D call. Germline-derived CDR1 and CDR2 are SGHRS and YFSETQ. The CDR3 contains 13 residues. Trimming removed 0 bases at V and 3 bases at J, with 6 bases between. For the CDR3, the DNA is TGCGCCAGCAGCTTGGTGTCCGACACTGAAGCTTTCTTT. It specifies CASSLVSDTEAFF. Full variable domain (missing parts from reference TRBV5-1 and TRBJ1-1): KAGVTQTPRYLIKTRGQQVTLSCSPISGHRSVSWYQQTPGQGLQFLFEYFSETQRNKGNFPGRFSGRQFSNSRSEMNVSTLELGDSALYLCASSLVSDTEAFFGQGTRLTVV.

The rearrangement joins TRBV29-1 to TRBJ1-1; D might be TRBD1 (6 bases). CDR1 SQVTM and CDR2 ANQGSEA come from the germline V gene. The CDR3 length is 12 residues. Deletions cut 7 bases from V and 3 bases from J, with 12 bases between. The CDR3 DNA sequence: TGCAGCGGCAAACAGGGCTACACTGAAGCTTTCTTT. Its protein is CSGKQGYTEAFF.

V gene TRBV19 combines with J gene TRBJ1-6, with D hard to call. V lost 6 bases and J 7 bases, leaving 13 bases between the germline ends. The CDR3 sequence is 14 residues long. CDR1 is LNHDA and CDR2 is SQIVND in the germline V gene (reference sequence). The CDR3 DNA sequence: TGTGCCAGTAGGGAAAACTCGCGGAATTCACCCCTCCACTTT. Its protein product is CASRENSRNSPLHF.

The chain joins TRBV5-6 to TRBJ1-2; no clear D. Trimming left V 4 bases short and J 8 bases short, with 12 bases between. The germline V gene has CDR1 SGHDT and CDR2 YYEEEE. This CDR3 region has 12 residues. The CDR3 loop reads CASSPYDGGYTF. In DNA, the CDR3 is TGTGCCAGCAGCCCTTATGACGGAGGCTACACCTTC.